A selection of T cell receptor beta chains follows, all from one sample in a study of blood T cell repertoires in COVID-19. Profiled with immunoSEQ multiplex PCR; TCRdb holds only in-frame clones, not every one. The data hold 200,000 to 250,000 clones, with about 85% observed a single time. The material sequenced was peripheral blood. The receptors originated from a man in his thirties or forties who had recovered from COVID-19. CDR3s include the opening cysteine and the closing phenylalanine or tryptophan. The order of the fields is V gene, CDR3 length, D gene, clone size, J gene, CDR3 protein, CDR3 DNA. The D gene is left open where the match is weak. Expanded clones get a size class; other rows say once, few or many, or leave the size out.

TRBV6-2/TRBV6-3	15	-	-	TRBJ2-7	CASSSGQSISYEQYF	TGTGCCAGCAGTAGTGGACAGTCGATTTCCTACGAGCAGTACTTC
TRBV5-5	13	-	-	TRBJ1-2	CASSSGGTGGYTF	TGTGCCAGCAGCTCTGGAGGCACAGGGGGCTACACCTTC
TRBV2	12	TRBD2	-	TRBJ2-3	CASTPGGGTQYF	TGTGCCAGCACCCCGGGGGGTGGTACGCAGTATTTT
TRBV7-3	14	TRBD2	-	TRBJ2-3	CASSPRLAGDTQYF	TGTGCCAGCAGCCCGCGACTAGCGGGCGATACGCAGTATTTT
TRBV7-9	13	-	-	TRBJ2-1	CACLGVSYNEQFF	TGTGCCTGCCTCGGAGTCTCCTACAATGAGCAGTTCTTC
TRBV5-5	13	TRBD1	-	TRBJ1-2	CASSITGGDGYTF	TGTGCCAGCAGCATTACAGGGGGCGATGGCTACACCTTC
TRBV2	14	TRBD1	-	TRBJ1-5	CASRPDRGGQPQHF	TGTGCCAGCAGACCCGACAGGGGGGGTCAGCCCCAGCATTTT
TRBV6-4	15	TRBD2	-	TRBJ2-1	CASSTSGGAHNEQFF	TGTGCCAGCAGTACTAGCGGGGGGGCCCACAATGAGCAGTTCTTC
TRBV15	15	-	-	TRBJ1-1	CATSRVGLGNTEAFF	TGTGCCACCAGCAGAGTTGGGCTGGGGAACACTGAAGCTTTCTTT
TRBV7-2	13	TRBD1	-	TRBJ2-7	CASSLAGTAQRYF	TGTGCCAGCAGCTTGGCCGGGACAGCCCAGCGGTACTTC
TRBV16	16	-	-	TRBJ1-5	CASTPIAALSDQPQHF	TGTGCCAGCACCCCGATCGCGGCGCTTAGTGATCAGCCCCAGCATTTT
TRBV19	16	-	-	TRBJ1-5	CASSIAWGEENQPQHF	TGTGCCAGTAGTATCGCATGGGGGGAAGAAAATCAGCCCCAGCATTTT
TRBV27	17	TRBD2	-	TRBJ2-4	CASSRLAGGQAKNIQYF	TGTGCCAGCAGCAGACTAGCGGGGGGCCAAGCCAAAAACATTCAGTACTTC
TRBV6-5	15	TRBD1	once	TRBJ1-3	CASTRTGGSGNTIYF	TGTGCCAGCACACGGACAGGGGGCTCTGGAAACACCATATATTTT
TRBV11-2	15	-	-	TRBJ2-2	CASSLSGGLTGELFF	TGTGCCAGCAGCTTGTCGGGGGGCCTCACCGGGGAGCTGTTTTTT
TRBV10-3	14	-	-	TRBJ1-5	CATRGGDSNQPQHF	TGTGCCACCAGAGGGGGGGATAGCAATCAGCCCCAGCATTTT
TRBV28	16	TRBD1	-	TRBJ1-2	CASSFHRTGLDYGYTF	TGTGCCAGCAGTTTTCACAGGACAGGGCTGGACTATGGCTACACCTTC
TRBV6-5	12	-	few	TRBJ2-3	CASSTPGETQYF	TGTGCCAGCAGTACGCCGGGGGAGACGCAGTATTTT
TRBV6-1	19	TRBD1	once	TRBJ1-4	CASSEALGIAYRGSEKLFF	TGTGCCAGCAGTGAAGCGCTCGGCATAGCGTACAGGGGTAGTGAAAAACTGTTTTTT
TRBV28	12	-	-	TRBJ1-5	CASRQGYQPQHF	TGTGCCAGCCGGCAGGGGTATCAGCCCCAGCATTTT
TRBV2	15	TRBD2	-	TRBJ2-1	CANKGRGVIYNEQFF	TGTGCCAACAAGGGTCGGGGGGTTATCTACAATGAGCAGTTCTTC
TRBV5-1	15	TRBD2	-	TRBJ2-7	CASSFLAGGINEQYF	TGCGCCAGCAGCTTTTTGGCCGGGGGGATCAACGAGCAGTACTTC
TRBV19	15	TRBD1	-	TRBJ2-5	CASSMPGQARKTQYF	TGTGCCAGTAGTATGCCAGGACAGGCTCGGAAGACCCAGTACTTC
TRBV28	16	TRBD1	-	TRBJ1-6	CASRRQGAIRNSPLHF	TGTGCCAGCAGGCGACAGGGGGCAATTAGAAATTCACCCCTCCACTTT
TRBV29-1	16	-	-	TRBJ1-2	CSVPGGGQVGPYGYTF	TGCAGCGTTCCCGGGGGGGGTCAAGTTGGCCCCTATGGCTACACCTTC
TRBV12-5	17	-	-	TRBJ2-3	CASGLGQGRLSTDTQYF	TGTGCTAGTGGTTTGGGGCAGGGGCGGCTTAGCACAGATACGCAGTATTTT
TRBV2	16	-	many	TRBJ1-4	CASSQKRGSFNEKLFF	TGTGCCAGCAGTCAAAAGCGGGGCAGTTTTAATGAAAAACTGTTTTTT
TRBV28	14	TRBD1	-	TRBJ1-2	CASSSPGTGDGYTF	TGTGCCAGCAGTTCACCCGGGACAGGGGATGGCTACACCTTC
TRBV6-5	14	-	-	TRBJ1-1	CASSRQAGNTEAFF	TGTGCCAGCAGTCGACAGGCCGGGAACACTGAAGCTTTCTTT
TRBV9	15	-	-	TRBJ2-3	CASSGVGGPGDTQYF	TGTGCCAGCAGCGGGGTGGGGGGGCCCGGAGATACGCAGTATTTT
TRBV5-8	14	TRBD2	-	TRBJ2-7	CASSLLAGGDEQYF	TGTGCCAGCAGCCTTTTAGCGGGGGGGGACGAGCAGTACTTC
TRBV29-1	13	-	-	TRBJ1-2	CSTSPAGDYGYTF	TGCAGCACCTCCCCGGCAGGCGACTATGGCTACACCTTC
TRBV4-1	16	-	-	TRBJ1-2	CASSQDSAGNSYGYTF	TGCGCCAGCAGCCAAGATAGTGCAGGGAACTCCTATGGCTACACCTTC
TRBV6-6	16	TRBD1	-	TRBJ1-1	CASSSSQGAVGTEAFF	TGTGCCAGCAGTTCCTCTCAGGGGGCGGTTGGGACTGAAGCTTTCTTT
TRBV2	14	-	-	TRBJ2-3	CASSDLAGSDTQYF	TGTGCCAGCAGTGATTTGGCGGGGTCAGATACGCAGTATTTT
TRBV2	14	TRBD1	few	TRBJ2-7	CASSSRQGAYEQYF	TGTGCCAGCAGTTCCCGACAGGGGGCATACGAGCAGTACTTC
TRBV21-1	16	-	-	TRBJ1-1	CASSTPGTGQNTEAFF	TGTGCCAGCAGCACCCCCGGGACAGGCCAGAACACTGAAGCTTTCTTT
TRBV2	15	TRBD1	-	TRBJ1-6	CASSEAQGGGSPLHF	TGTGCCAGCAGTGAAGCGCAGGGGGGAGGCTCACCCCTCCACTTT
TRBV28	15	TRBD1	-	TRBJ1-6	CASSRGDRDYSPLHF	TGTGCCAGCAGCCGCGGGGACAGGGATTATTCACCCCTCCACTTT
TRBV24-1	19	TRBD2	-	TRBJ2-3	CATSDFPKRGGLRKDTQYF	TGTGCCACCAGTGATTTCCCCAAGCGGGGGGGCCTGAGGAAAGATACGCAGTATTTT
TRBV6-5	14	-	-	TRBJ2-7	CASSYGDPGYEQYF	TGTGCCAGCAGTTACGGCGACCCCGGGTACGAGCAGTACTTC
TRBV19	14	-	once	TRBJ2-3	CATSIPGGTDTQYF	TGTGCCACCAGTATTCCGGGGGGCACAGATACGCAGTATTTT
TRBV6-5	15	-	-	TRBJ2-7	CASSYSAGASYEQYF	TGTGCCAGCAGTTACTCCGCGGGGGCCTCCTACGAGCAGTACTTC
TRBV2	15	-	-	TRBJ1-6	CASTGLGHTNSPLHF	TGTGCCAGCACCGGGCTGGGACACACCAATTCACCCCTCCACTTT
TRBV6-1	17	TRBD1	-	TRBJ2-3	CASSEQLTGASTDTQYF	TGTGCCAGCAGCGAACAACTTACAGGGGCCAGCACAGATACGCAGTATTTT
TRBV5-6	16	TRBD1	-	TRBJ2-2	CASSLIGQGVTGELFF	TGTGCCAGCAGCTTGATCGGACAGGGGGTCACCGGGGAGCTGTTTTTT
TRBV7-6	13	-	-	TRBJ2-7	CASSLYIIDEQYF	TGTGCCAGCAGCTTATATATAATTGACGAGCAGTACTTC
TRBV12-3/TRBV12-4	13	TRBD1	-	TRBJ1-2	CASSFDRAMGYTF	TGTGCCAGCAGTTTCGACAGGGCTATGGGCTACACCTTC
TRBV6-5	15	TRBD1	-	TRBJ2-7	CASRPPGQGTYEQYF	TGTGCCAGCAGGCCGCCGGGACAGGGGACCTACGAGCAGTACTTC
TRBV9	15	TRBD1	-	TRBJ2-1	CASSVEGADVNEQFF	TGTGCCAGCAGCGTTGAGGGGGCAGACGTCAATGAGCAGTTCTTC
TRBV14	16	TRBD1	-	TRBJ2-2	CASSHRTGVNTGELFF	TGTGCCAGCAGCCATCGGACAGGAGTTAACACCGGGGAGCTGTTTTTT
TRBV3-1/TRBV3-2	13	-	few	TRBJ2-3	CASSQGGTDTQYF	TGTGCCAGCAGCCAGGGCGGCACAGATACGCAGTATTTT
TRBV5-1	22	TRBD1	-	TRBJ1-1	CASSLGLDRFYGTPSTATEAFF	TGCGCCAGCAGCTTGGGACTGGACAGGTTTTACGGCACCCCGTCCACGGCCACTGAAGCTTTCTTT
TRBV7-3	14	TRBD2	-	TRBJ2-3	CASSGTSGAGTQYF	TGTGCCAGCAGCGGGACTAGCGGGGCAGGTACGCAGTATTTT
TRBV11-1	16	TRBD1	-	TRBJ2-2	CASSPGQGASTGELFF	TGTGCCAGCAGCCCGGGACAGGGGGCGAGCACCGGGGAGCTGTTTTTT